These T cell receptor beta chains were read from a single sample in a study of early T cells in non-severe SARS-CoV-2 infection. TCRdb reanalysed the 5' RACE reads using MiXCR and keeps one entry per CDR3 protein. The sample consists of 86,000 or so distinct CDR3 sequences, more than 13% of them appearing once. The sample comprised whole blood. Receptors were obtained from an adult who was a healthcare worker with PCR-confirmed SARS-CoV-2 infection or an uninfected control (not recorded which). Both conserved end residues are part of each CDR3. Not every row has a clone size; where given, it reads once, few, many or a size class.

cdr3_aa j_call clone_size v_call
CSSTDPLMQATEAFF TRBJ1-1 few TRBV29-1
CSATNSAGELFF TRBJ2-2 few TRBV29-1
CASSVGASDIQYF TRBJ2-4 NA TRBV7-9
CASSEWPLSYEQYF TRBJ2-7 many TRBV11-1
CASSFYTQVDIGVGSYNEQFF TRBJ2-1 few TRBV11-2
CASSQAVNEKLFF TRBJ1-4 NA TRBV3-1
CASSLVTGGANYGYTF TRBJ1-2 few TRBV7-8
CASSPDGGQGALQYF TRBJ2-7 few TRBV7-9
CASSQAGGIDEQFF TRBJ2-1 many TRBV4-1
CASSPRGGTRQYF TRBJ2-7 NA TRBV7-2
CATSRDLGNQPQHF TRBJ1-5 NA TRBV15
CASSYPGLAGPQETQYF TRBJ2-5 few TRBV6-5
CASSLRTSGGTQYF TRBJ2-3 NA TRBV9
CASSLVFMEANTGELFF TRBJ2-2 few TRBV5-1
CASSLQGRGYGYTF TRBJ1-2 few TRBV5-6
CASSQDRGGALETQYF TRBJ2-5 few TRBV3-1
CASSGTATSTDTQYF TRBJ2-3 many TRBV7-8
CASSIAGGSYEQYF TRBJ2-7 NA TRBV19
CASRTGGVGQPQHF TRBJ1-5 few TRBV6-6
CSVQEPYEQYF TRBJ2-7 NA TRBV29-1
CASSLIGSHYEQYF TRBJ2-7 many TRBV7-9
CAWSVVAGPDTQYF TRBJ2-3 NA TRBV30
CASSESVGQGELEQFF TRBJ2-1 few TRBV2
CASSLAGVAHYNEQFF TRBJ2-1 many TRBV7-9
CASSYGPVEYF TRBJ2-7 many TRBV6-5
CASSLIAGFSYNEQFF TRBJ2-1 many TRBV7-8
CASSLARGTGELFF TRBJ2-2 few TRBV5-1
CSADAWETQYF TRBJ2-5 many TRBV29-1
CASSPATGSTDTQYF TRBJ2-3 few TRBV18
CASSRQTASGGWADTQYF TRBJ2-3 few TRBV3-1
CASSLNVGGETQYF TRBJ2-5 NA TRBV12-3/TRBV12-4
CASSSLRGRDNEQFF TRBJ2-1 NA TRBV7-9
CSVGGIAGPGSAQFF TRBJ2-1 few TRBV29-1
CASSPLLRGPSDTGELFF TRBJ2-2 NA TRBV13
CASSHTRTGSSYNSPLHF TRBJ1-6 many TRBV7-9
CASSLDRADGEQFF TRBJ2-1 many TRBV7-2
CASSSQFGIKEDTGELFF TRBJ2-2 few TRBV12-3/TRBV12-4
CASSEAPGGSSGAGANVLTF TRBJ2-6 few TRBV2
CASSAPGTGGAQYF TRBJ2-5 many TRBV12-3/TRBV12-4
CASSSTPNTGELFF TRBJ2-2 NA TRBV7-3
CASSRHRGTGFFYGYTF TRBJ1-2 NA TRBV12-3/TRBV12-4
CASSLSNPAGTKETQYF TRBJ2-5 NA TRBV27
CASSSDRKETQYF TRBJ2-5 many TRBV11-1
CASSLGSAGAAYNSPLHF TRBJ1-6 NA TRBV5-5
CSASEGQGARNEQFF TRBJ2-1 NA TRBV20-1
CASTPGLAGSYNEQFF TRBJ2-1 many TRBV7-3
CASSPQEGADTEAFF TRBJ1-1 few TRBV18
CASSLARGDTQYF TRBJ2-3 few TRBV7-6
CASSSWTGSFLSNQPQHF TRBJ1-5 NA TRBV27
CASSEGSPNQPQHF TRBJ1-5 few TRBV10-2
CASSYGTRYGYTF TRBJ1-2 many TRBV6-6
CATSDPRGLAGGEQFF TRBJ2-1 NA TRBV24-1